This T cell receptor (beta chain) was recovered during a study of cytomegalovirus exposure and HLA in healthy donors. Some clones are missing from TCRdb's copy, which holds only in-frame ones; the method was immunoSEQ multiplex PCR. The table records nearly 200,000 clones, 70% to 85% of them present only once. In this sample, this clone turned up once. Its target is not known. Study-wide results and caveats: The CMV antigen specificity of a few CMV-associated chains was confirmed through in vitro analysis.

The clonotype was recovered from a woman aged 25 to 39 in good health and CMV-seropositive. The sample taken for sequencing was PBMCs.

The CDR3 DNA sequence: TGTGCCAGCAGCGCGATGGGGACAGAAGGCACAGATACGCAGTATTTT. This codes for CASSAMGTEGTDTQYF. The chain employs TRBV9 and TRBJ2-3; 7 bases align to TRBD1. In germline, CDR1 is SGDLS, CDR2 YYNGEE. The CDR3 is made up of 16 amino acids. The ends lost 3 bases at V and 1 base at J; junction bases unmatched: 8.